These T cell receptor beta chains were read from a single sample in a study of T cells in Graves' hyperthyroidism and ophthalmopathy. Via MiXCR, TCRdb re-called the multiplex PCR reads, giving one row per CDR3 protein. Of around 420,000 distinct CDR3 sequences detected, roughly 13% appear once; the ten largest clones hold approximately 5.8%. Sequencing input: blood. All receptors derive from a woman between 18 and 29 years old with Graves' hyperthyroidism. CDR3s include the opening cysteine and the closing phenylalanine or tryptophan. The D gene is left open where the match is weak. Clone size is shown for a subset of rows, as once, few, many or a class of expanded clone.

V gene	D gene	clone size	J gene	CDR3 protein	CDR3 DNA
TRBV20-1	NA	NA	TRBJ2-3	CSARGSRGSTDTQYF	TGCAGTGCTAGAGGATCTAGGGGGAGCACAGATACGCAGTATTTT
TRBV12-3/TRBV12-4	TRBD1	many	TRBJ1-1	CASSLNGQGTEAFF	TGTGCCAGCAGTTTGAACGGACAGGGCACTGAAGCTTTCTTT
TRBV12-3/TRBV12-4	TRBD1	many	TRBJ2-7	CASSHPGQGPDEQYF	TGTGCCAGCAGTCACCCGGGACAGGGGCCCGATGAGCAGTACTTC
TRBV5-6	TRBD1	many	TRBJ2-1	CASSLGTGSYNEQFF	TGTGCCAGCAGCTTAGGGACAGGGTCCTACAATGAGCAGTTCTTC
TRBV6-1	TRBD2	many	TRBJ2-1	CASSGTSGRAGEQFF	TGTGCCAGCAGTGGCACTAGCGGGAGGGCCGGTGAGCAGTTCTTC
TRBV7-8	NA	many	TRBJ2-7	CASNLSGRGDEQYF	TGTGCCAGCAACCTAAGCGGAAGGGGGGACGAGCAGTACTTC
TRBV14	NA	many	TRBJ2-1	CASSLGFYNEQFF	TGTGCCAGCAGCCTCGGGTTTTACAATGAGCAGTTCTTC
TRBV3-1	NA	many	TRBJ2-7	CASSQAKAYEQYF	TGTGCCAGCAGCCAAGCCAAAGCCTACGAGCAGTACTTC
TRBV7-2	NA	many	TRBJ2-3	CASKDWVTGRTDTQYF	TGTGCCAGCAAAGATTGGGTCACGGGTCGCACAGATACGCAGTATTTT
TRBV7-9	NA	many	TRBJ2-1	CASSLEAGDLRNEQFF	TGTGCCAGCAGCTTAGAGGCAGGGGATTTGAGGAATGAGCAGTTCTTC
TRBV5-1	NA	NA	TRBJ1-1	CASSFRESDEAFF	TGCGCCAGCAGCTTCAGGGAGAGTGATGAAGCTTTCTTT
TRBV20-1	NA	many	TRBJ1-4	CSASPRRATNEKLFF	TGCAGTGCTAGTCCCCGACGGGCAACTAATGAAAAACTGTTTTTT
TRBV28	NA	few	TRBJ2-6	CASRSGYSGANVLTF	TGTGCCAGCAGATCAGGGTATTCTGGGGCCAACGTCCTGACTTTC
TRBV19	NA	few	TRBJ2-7	CASSKGRLSSYEQYF	TGTGCCAGTAGTAAAGGACGGCTGAGCTCCTACGAGCAGTACTTC
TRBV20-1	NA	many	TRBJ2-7	CSGLDSLSYEQYF	TGCAGTGGGCTTGACAGCCTCTCCTACGAGCAGTACTTC
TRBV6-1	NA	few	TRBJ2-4	CASSPHAVSKNIQYF	TGTGCCAGCAGCCCCCACGCGGTTTCCAAAAACATTCAGTACTTC
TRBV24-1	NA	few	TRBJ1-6	CATSDRGDGSPLHF	TGTGCCACCAGTGATCGGGGGGATGGATCACCCCTCCACTTT
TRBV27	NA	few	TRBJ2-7	CASGARGGLTYEQYF	TGTGCCAGCGGTGCCCGAGGGGGACTAACCTACGAGCAGTACTTC
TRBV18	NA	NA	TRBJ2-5	CASSPLDGPQETQYF	TGTGCCAGCTCACCTCTGGACGGTCCCCAAGAGACCCAGTACTTC
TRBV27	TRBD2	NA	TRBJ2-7	CASRRAGGDEQYF	TGTGCCAGCAGGCGAGCGGGAGGGGACGAGCAGTACTTC
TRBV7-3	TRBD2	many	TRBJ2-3	CASSIGLGGTDTQYF	TGTGCCAGCAGCATCGGACTAGGGGGCACAGATACGCAGTATTTT
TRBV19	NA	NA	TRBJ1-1	CASSSRTPEAFF	TGTGCCAGTAGTAGCCGAACCCCTGAAGCTTTCTTT